Here is one TCR beta chain with its context. The antigen remains unidentified. Specified time point: recipient sample about 28 days before transplant, after cytoreduction. Recipient blood drawn about 28 days pretransplant and days 30, 100, 180 after. This sample is drawn from a study of T cell clonotyping in hematopoietic cell transplantation. Study-level information: Recipient samples before transplant were obtained post-cytoreduction. Findings of the study overall: At the given depth, recipient repertoires were over 95% de novo clonotypes. CD4 and CD8 repertoire contributions could not be separated without sorting.

Sequencing was performed with immunoSEQ multiplex PCR; in TCRdb, only in-frame clones are kept and a portion is missing. This sample has over 10,000 clones, with 65% to 85% found just once. V lost 6 bases, J lost 4 bases, and 13 bases lay in between. The CDR3 spans 14 residues. Germline-derived CDR1 and CDR2 are SGHTS and YDEGEE. This TCR was sampled from a man between 60 and 75 years old with acute myeloid leukemia. Some clones in this sample may be carry-over from other donors' samples. The material sequenced was peripheral blood mononuclear cells, taken before stem cell transplant. The chain combines TRBV5-8 with TRBJ2-2; TRBD1 might be the D (5 bases). The CDR3 region is CASTMTDLTGELFF. CDR3 in DNA: TGTGCCAGCACCATGACAGACCTCACCGGGGAGCTGTTTTTT. The full variable domain, completed using reference TRBV5-8 and TRBJ2-2, is EAGVTQSPTHLIKTRGQQATLRCSPISGHTSVYWYQQALGLGLQFLLWYDEGEERNRGNFPPRFSGRQFPNYSSELNVNALELEDSALYLCASTMTDLTGELFFGEGSRLTVL.